The following is a T cell receptor beta chain sequence with its context. What it binds is unknown. The sample belongs to a study of CD8 T cells in ankylosing spondylitis. Whole-study results and caveats: Previously reported in reactive arthritis synovial fluid and blood were some of the motif variants. Ankylosing spondylitis blood appeared to be characterized by a TCR beta motif of roughly eight highly homologous variants.

There are 15 residues in the CDR3. Trimming stripped 8 bases from V and 4 bases from J, with 20 bases between. A single record per CDR3 protein comes from TCRdb applying MiXCR to the 5' RACE reads. The table shows about 260,000 distinct CDR3 sequences, with about 20% occurring only once. The rearrangement joins TRBV12-3 or TRBV12-4 to TRBJ2-5; D may be TRBD1 (6 bases). Material: blood, either unsorted or a sorted T cell fraction (not recorded which). The origin of this receptor is a male donor with ankylosing spondylitis or in good health (not recorded which). The CDR3 nucleotides read TGTGCCAGCGGAGACAAGGGACACTGGGGAGAGACCCAGTACTTC. This translates into CASGDKGHWGETQYF.